A single sample is the source of the 29 T cell receptor beta chains below, sequenced in a study of T cells in Graves' hyperthyroidism and ophthalmopathy. TCR beta CDR3 region amplification was performed from RNA transcripts. With the HTBI primer set, the TCR CDR3 went through a first round of RT-PCR. TCRdb called the multiplex PCR reads again in MiXCR, with one record for every CDR3 protein. The data hold about 640,000 distinct CDR3 sequences, with approximately 42% observed a single time. The sample taken for sequencing was peripheral blood or thyroid tissue (not recorded which). These receptors were obtained from an adult man with Graves' disease, either hyperthyroidism or ophthalmopathy (not recorded which).

A few counts support this clonotype. The V gene is TRBV25-1, the J gene TRBJ1-2; D might be TRBD1 (6 bases). Germline CDR1 is MGHDK and CDR2 is SYGVNS. With 5 bases removed from V and 0 bases from J, the gap between germline ends came to 13 bases. The CDR3 is 15 amino acids. CDR3: CASSSGTSSNYGYTF. Written as DNA, the CDR3 is TGTGCCAGCAGTTCCGGGACAAGCTCTAACTATGGCTACACCTTC.

This clonotype came up many times. At one end, the junction sequence differs from germline, possibly due to a read error. CDR3: CASSLSTGTVQF. CDR3 DNA sequence: TGTGCCAGCAGCTTGTCCACCGGGACAGTCCAATTC. The J gene is TRBJ2-7, the V gene TRBV7-9, with TRBD1 matching over 7 bases. The germline V gene encodes CDR1 SEHNR and CDR2 FQNEAQ (reference sequence). This CDR3 has 12 amino acids. Based on the CDR3 plus reference TRBV7-9 and TRBJ2-7, the full variable domain is DTGVSQNPRHKITKRGQNVTFRCDPISEHNRLYWYRQTLGQGPEFLTYFQNEAQLEKSRLLSDRFSAERPKGSFSTLEIQRTEQGDSAMYLCASSLSTGTVQFGPGTRLTVT.

In this sample, this clonotype turned up a few times. The CDR3 here is CASRKGVYEQYF. The CDR3 DNA reads as TGTGCCAGCAGAAAAGGAGTCTACGAGCAGTACTTC. The chain recombines TRBV7-9 with TRBJ2-7; the D is unclear. CDR3 size: 12 residues. Trimming took 6 bases from V and 3 from J, leaving 9 bases between them. The germline V gene encodes CDR1 SEHNR and CDR2 FQNEAQ (reference sequence).

This clonotype was counted ten times or more. This chain joins TRBV2 and TRBJ2-2; D unresolved. From germline, CDR1 is SNHLY and CDR2 FYNNEI. The length of the CDR3 is 13 residues. Trimming removed 8 bases at V and 0 bases at J, with 7 bases between. The CDR3 loop is CASATANTGELFF. The CDR3 nucleotides read TGTGCCAGCGCGACCGCGAACACCGGGGAGCTGTTTTTT.

V is TRBV7-9 and J is TRBJ2-7; D may correspond to TRBD1 or TRBD2 (6 bases each). With 0 bases removed from V and 5 bases from J, the gap between germline ends came to 20 bases. The germline CDR1 and CDR2 sequences are SEHNR and FQNEAQ (reference sequence). CDR3 length: 17 residues. The DNA for the CDR3 is TGTGCCAGCAGCTTAGCGTCTCCCTCCCCGGGGGCTAACGAGCAGTACTTC. The encoded protein is CASSLASPSPGANEQYF.

This clonotype was counted only a few times. This sequence joins TRBV6-6 and TRBJ2-5; D gene ambiguous. There are 13 residues in the CDR3. Germline V CDR1 and CDR2: MNHNY, SVGAGI (reference sequence). Between the trimmed V and J ends, which lost 0 bases and 13 bases, there was a span of 15 bases. Here the CDR3 reads CASSYSPGKHPYF. In nucleotides, the CDR3 is TGTGCCAGCAGTTACTCGCCCGGAAAGCATCCGTACTTC.

This clonotype has at least ten counts. J is TRBJ1-1 and V is TRBV7-9; 7 bases are a match to TRBD1. Germline assignment: CDR1 SEHNR and CDR2 FQNEAQ (reference sequence). This CDR3 is built from 15 residues. The V segment lost 5 bases and the J segment 4 bases; nucleotides outside the gene matches: 10. The CDR3 region has the DNA TGTGCCAGCAGCACACAACAGGGGTTCGTCACTGAAGCTTTCTTT. It yields the protein CASSTQQGFVTEAFF. The full variable domain, rest sourced from reference TRBV7-9 and TRBJ1-1, is DTGVSQNPRHKITKRGQNVTFRCDPISEHNRLYWYRQTLGQGPEFLTYFQNEAQLEKSRLLSDRFSAERPKGSFSTLEIQRTEQGDSAMYLCASSTQQGFVTEAFFGQGTRLTVV.

This clonotype occurred many times. This chain uses TRBV20-1 with TRBJ1-5, with D perhaps TRBD1 (5 bases). Looked up from germline, CDR1 is DFQATT and CDR2 is SNEGSKA (reference sequence). This CDR3 region has 13 residues. Trimming removed 3 bases from V and 7 bases from J, with 13 bases in between. CDR3 sequence reads: CSASNQGGQPQHF. CDR3 sequence (DNA): TGCAGTGCTAGTAACCAGGGTGGCCAGCCCCAGCATTTT.

This clonotype turned up a few times. This chain uses TRBV19 with TRBJ2-7; D is undetermined. V was shortened by 4 bases and J by 0 bases, with 16 bases between the two germline ends. This CDR3 contains 16 residues. The germline CDR1 and CDR2 sequences are LNHDA and SQIVND (reference sequence). Here the CDR3 DNA reads TGTGCCAGTAGTAGCCTAACAGACGCAAACTCCTACGAGCAGTACTTC. Its protein product is CASSSLTDANSYEQYF.

This chain links TRBV2 with TRBJ1-6, with D unresolved. From germline, CDR1 is SNHLY and CDR2 FYNNEI. The CDR3 has 14 residues. Here the CDR3 reads CASGLDGNGSPLHF. CDR3 in DNA: TGTGCTAGTGGTTTGGACGGAAACGGTTCACCCCTCCACTTT. Looking up the rest from reference TRBV2 and TRBJ1-6 gives the full variable domain: EPEVTQTPSHQVTQMGQEVILRCVPISNHLYFYWYRQILGQKVEFLVSFYNNEISEKSEIFDDQFSVERPDGSNFTLKIRSTKLEDSAMYFCASGLDGNGSPLHFGNGTRLTVT.

This clonotype was seen at least ten times. The chain is built from TRBV2 and TRBJ2-5; tentatively, D is TRBD1 (5 bases). V was cut by 10 bases and J by 3 bases, with 9 bases left in between. This CDR3 has 11 residues. From germline, CDR1 is SNHLY and CDR2 FYNNEI. The CDR3 DNA follows: TGTGCCACTAGGACAAAAGAGACCCAGTACTTC. This translates into CATRTKETQYF. Combining the CDR3 with reference TRBV2 and TRBJ2-5 gives the whole variable domain EPEVTQTPSHQVTQMGQEVILRCVPISNHLYFYWYRQILGQKVEFLVSFYNNEISEKSEIFDDQFSVERPDGSNFTLKIRSTKLEDSAMYFCATRTKETQYFGPGTRLLVL.

This clonotype appeared many times. This chain connects TRBV7-9 to TRBJ2-7; D gene unclear. V shed 5 bases and J shed 3 bases, with 5 bases lying between them. The CDR3 length is 11 residues. Germline V gene lookup returns CDR1 SEHNR and CDR2 FQNEAQ (reference sequence). The CDR3 here is CASSHRYEQYF. The CDR3 region has the DNA TGTGCCAGCAGCCACCGCTACGAGCAGTACTTC.

This chain links TRBV5-4 with TRBJ1-1, with 7 bases lining up with TRBD1. Germline assignment: CDR1 SGHNT and CDR2 YYREEE (reference sequence). The length of the CDR3 is 13 residues. J gave up 3 bases and V 4 bases, and 3 bases lay outside the gene matches. CDR3 region: CASSRGTDTEAFF. CDR3 nucleotides: TGTGCCAGCAGCCGTGGGACAGACACTGAAGCTTTCTTT.

This clonotype occurred a few times. The chain carries TRBV7-9 and TRBJ1-1; no clear D. The CDR3 runs 14 residues. Germline CDR1 reads SEHNR; CDR2 reads FQNEAQ (reference sequence). Trimming removed 1 base at V and 1 base at J, with 7 bases between. DNA for the CDR3: TGTGCCAGCAGCTTAGAGAACGGGAACACTGAAGCTTTCTTT. Translated: CASSLENGNTEAFF. Full variable domain (missing parts from reference TRBV7-9 and TRBJ1-1): DTGVSQNPRHKITKRGQNVTFRCDPISEHNRLYWYRQTLGQGPEFLTYFQNEAQLEKSRLLSDRFSAERPKGSFSTLEIQRTEQGDSAMYLCASSLENGNTEAFFGQGTRLTVV.

Turning to this clonotype: At one of its ends the junction is not consistent with the germline gene, which may arise from a read error. J is TRBJ2-6 and V is TRBV10-3; D not resolved. Germline CDR1 ENHRY, CDR2 SYGVKD. The length of the CDR3 is 16 residues. Here the CDR3 DNA reads TGTGCCAGCAGTCACTCCCCGGTTTCTGGGGCCAACGTCCTGACTTTC. Its protein is CASSHSPVSGANVLTF.

This clonotype was seen a handful of times. The chain joins TRBV19 to TRBJ1-4; unclear D gene. Germline V gene lookup returns CDR1 LNHDA and CDR2 SQIVND (reference sequence). This CDR3 contains 12 residues. Trimming cost V 6 bases and J 7 bases, with 9 bases left between them. The CDR3 DNA reads TGTGCCAGTAGACGTGCGGCTGAAAAACTGTTTTTT. Encoded protein: CASRRAAEKLFF. The whole variable domain, filled in from reference TRBV19 and TRBJ1-4, reads DGGITQSPKYLFRKEGQNVTLSCEQNLNHDAMYWYRQDPGQGLRLIYYSQIVNDFQKGDIAEGYSVSREKKESFPLTVTSAQKNPTAFYLCASRRAAEKLFFGSGTQLSVL.

Many counts were recorded for this clonotype. Here the CDR3 DNA reads TGTGCCAGCATGGGGCAGGGGGAGGACTATGGCTACACCTTC. Translation: CASMGQGEDYGYTF. The gene calls are TRBV25-1 and TRBJ1-2; 7 bases align to TRBD1. J lost 3 bases, V lost 7 bases, and 8 bases had no gene match. CDR3 size: 14 residues. CDR1 and CDR2 from the germline V gene are MGHDK and SYGVNS.

The chain recombines TRBV14 with TRBJ1-2; D might be TRBD1 (5 bases). Trimming cost V 4 bases and J 0 bases, with 12 bases left between them. There are 15 residues in the CDR3. Germline CDR1 SGHDN, CDR2 FVKESK. For the CDR3, the DNA is TGTGCCAGCAGCCGATTGACAGACACTAACTATGGCTACACCTTC. This gives the protein CASSRLTDTNYGYTF.

The sample holds many counts of this clonotype. The chain is built from TRBV10-1 and TRBJ2-7; D ambiguous. The germline V and J ends were trimmed by 4 bases and 6 bases, with 10 bases remaining between them. Germline V gene lookup returns CDR1 WNHNN and CDR2 SYGVQD (reference sequence). There are 12 residues in the CDR3. The CDR3 loop is CASSARSCEQYF. The CDR3, as DNA: TGCGCCAGCAGTGCTAGATCGTGCGAGCAGTACTTC.

This clonotype was seen ten or more times. The chain links TRBV10-3 to TRBJ2-2; 9 positions match TRBD2. The germline gives CDR1 ENHRY, CDR2 SYGVKD. J lost 2 bases, V lost 6 bases, and 13 bases had no gene match. The CDR3 has 18 residues. Written as DNA, the CDR3 is TGTGCCATCAGGGGAATAGCGGGAGATCCCGGTAACACCGGGGAGCTGTTTTTT. Translated, it gives CAIRGIAGDPGNTGELFF.

V usage is TRBV2 and J usage is TRBJ1-4, with 8 bases that match TRBD1. The J segment lost 3 bases and the V segment lost 6 bases, leaving 6 bases of the junction unmatched. This CDR3 has 15 residues. Germline lookup yields CDR1 SNHLY and CDR2 FYNNEI. The CDR3 DNA sequence: TGTGCCAGCAGGGGACAGGCCCGTGCTAATGAAAAACTGTTTTTT. Its protein is CASRGQARANEKLFF.

The chain is built from TRBV16 and TRBJ1-2, with 7 bases aligning to TRBD1. CDR1 is KGHSY, CDR2 FQNENV, per germline. There are 14 residues in the CDR3. Trimming removed 4 bases from V and 3 bases from J; junction bases left unmatched: 5. CDR3 bases: TGTGCCAGCAGCCCCGACAGGGTGGACTATGGCTACACCTTC. Translating gives CASSPDRVDYGYTF.

A remark on this clonotype: Just one base apart from a much larger clone, this may be a read error. The chain joins TRBV7-9 to TRBJ1-4; D is possibly TRBD1 (5 bases). Trimming left V 5 bases short and J 4 bases short, with 14 bases between. The CDR3 spans 15 residues. In germline, CDR1 is SEHNR, CDR2 FQNEAQ (reference sequence). The chain's CDR3 is CASSAMAGCNEKLFF. Here the CDR3 DNA reads TGTGCCAGCAGCGCCATGGCAGGGTGTAATGAAAAACTGTTTTTT.

In its sample, this clonotype was seen many times. The gene calls are TRBV7-9 and TRBJ1-2; TRBD1 matches 8 bases. J was trimmed by 2 bases and V by 5 bases; bases with no gene match: 10. The CDR3 covers 16 residues. The germline V gene encodes CDR1 SEHNR and CDR2 FQNEAQ (reference sequence). In nucleotides, the CDR3 is TGTGCCAGCAGCAGCGGACAGGGAGGAGGGAACTATGGCTACACCTTC. Protein: CASSSGQGGGNYGYTF.

Concerning this clonotype: Compared with germline, one end of the junction differs, possibly owing to a read error. V and J are TRBV6-5 and TRBJ1-1; weak D call: TRBD1 (5 bases). The germline gives CDR1 MNHEY, CDR2 SVGAGI. The CDR3 spans 14 residues. This CDR3 reads CASSEGTANTEALF. The CDR3 DNA reads TGTGCCAGCAGTGAGGGGACGGCGAACACTGAAGCTCTCTTT.

This clonotype was picked up many times. This chain joins TRBV29-1 and TRBJ1-2; D is possibly TRBD1 (5 bases). The length of the CDR3 is 17 residues. Germline V lookup: CDR1 SQVTM, CDR2 ANQGSEA. The ends were cut back, 2 bases at V and 4 bases at J, with 23 bases in the middle. The CDR3 is CSVESPDPREAGYGYTF. The CDR3 coding sequence is TGCAGCGTTGAATCCCCCGACCCCAGGGAGGCCGGCTATGGCTACACCTTC.

This clonotype was counted a single time. V is TRBV15 and J is TRBJ1-2, with 8 bases aligning to TRBD1. This CDR3 contains 14 residues. From germline, CDR1 is LNHNV and CDR2 YYDKDF (reference sequence). Trimming cost V 8 bases and J 2 bases; bases outside gene matches: 7. The CDR3 DNA follows: TGTGCCACCGCGGACAGGGACAGAAACTATGGCTACACCTTC. Its translation: CATADRDRNYGYTF.

At least ten counts were recorded for this clonotype. V is TRBV7-3 and J is TRBJ2-5; D not certain. Trimming cost V 0 bases and J 5 bases, with 10 bases left between them. The CDR3 is 14 residues long. Germline loops: CDR1 SGHTA, CDR2 FQGTGA. The CDR3 loop reads CASSLTGMAETQYF. The CDR3 region has the DNA TGTGCCAGCAGCTTAACGGGTATGGCGGAGACCCAGTACTTC.

There are a few counts of this clonotype. The chain recombines TRBV19 with TRBJ1-5, with TRBD1 as a possible D gene (6 bases). Trimming removed 0 bases at V and 4 bases at J, with 10 bases between. CDR1 LNHDA and CDR2 SQIVND come from the germline V gene (reference sequence). The CDR3 consists of 15 residues. The CDR3 here is CASSIEGADNQPQHF. In DNA form, the CDR3 reads TGTGCCAGTAGTATAGAGGGGGCCGATAATCAGCCCCAGCATTTT. Full variable domain (rest looked up from reference TRBV19 and TRBJ1-5): DGGITQSPKYLFRKEGQNVTLSCEQNLNHDAMYWYRQDPGQGLRLIYYSQIVNDFQKGDIAEGYSVSREKKESFPLTVTSAQKNPTAFYLCASSIEGADNQPQHFGDGTRLSIL.